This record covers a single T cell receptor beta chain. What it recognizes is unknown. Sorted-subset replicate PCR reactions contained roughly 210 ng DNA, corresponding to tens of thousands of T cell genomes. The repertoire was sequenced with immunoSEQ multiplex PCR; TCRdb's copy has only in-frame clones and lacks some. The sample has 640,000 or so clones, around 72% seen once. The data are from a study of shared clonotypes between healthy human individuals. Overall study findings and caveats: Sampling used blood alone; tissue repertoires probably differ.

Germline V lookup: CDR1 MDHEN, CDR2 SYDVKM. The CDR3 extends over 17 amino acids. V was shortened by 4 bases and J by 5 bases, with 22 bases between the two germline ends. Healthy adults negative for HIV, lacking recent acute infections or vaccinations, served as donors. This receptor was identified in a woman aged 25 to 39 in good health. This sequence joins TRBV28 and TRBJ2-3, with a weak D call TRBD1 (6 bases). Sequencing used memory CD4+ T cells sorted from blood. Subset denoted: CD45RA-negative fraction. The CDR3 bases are TGTGCCAGCAGTTCTGCCGGGACACACACGATGGGAGATACGCAGTATTTT. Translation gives CASSSAGTHTMGDTQYF.